This TCR beta chain was captured in a study of beta chain features in type 1 diabetes (dated by TCRdb to between 2018 and 2020). For the study in its entirety: Mean age, gender distribution, total cell number and subset yield did not differ between patients and healthy donors. A total of about 110 million sorted cells were examined across all samples, and the number of cells per subset was strongly correlated with RNA yield. The study compared TCRB repertoires of sorted circulating CD4+ T cell subsets between recently diagnosed type 1 diabetes patients and matched healthy donors. Regulatory and stem cell-like memory subsets were isolated from only 8 patients and about eight healthy donors, whereas naive and central memory subsets came from all 30 or so donors. General findings and caveats noted by the study authors: Shorter templates might have been favored by PCR, but patient and control samples were amplified and corrected together, so both groups would have been affected equally by any skew. Because the HLA sub-analyses included only small numbers of individuals, any influence of HLA type on TCRB rearrangement was left unresolved. The naive, central memory and regulatory TCRB repertoires appeared to resemble one another more closely among patients than among healthy donors. Sequencing cDNA rather than genomic DNA could over-represent highly expressing activated cells, although activation and CD3 levels did not differ between groups. In all four CD4+ subsets, TCRB CDR3 length was moderately but significantly shorter in type 1 diabetes patients. At VDJ recombination sites, type 1 diabetes patients had fewer insertions and more deleted nucleotides, which implies abnormalities in thymic rearrangement.

A remark on this clone: It lacks a known antigen. No base quality values were provided; no much bigger clone lies one nucleotide off.

Each donor gave one peripheral blood draw, averaging around 0.11 L, which was collected into heparinised tubes. A BD FACSAria II and a panel including CD45RO, CCR7, CD25, CD127, CD95 and CD27 were used to sort naive, central memory, regulatory and stem cell-like memory CD4+ T cells. Every sorted population had a purity above 95%. Right away, PBMCs were isolated by Lymphoprep density gradient centrifugation and were stained directly, with no culture step. To minimize batch effects, samples were stained and sorted in pairs, one healthy donor with one patient per experiment. All of the isolated RNA was reverse transcribed with the High Capacity cDNA Reverse Transcription Kit, so expressed TCRB transcripts were sequenced. Deep immunoSEQ sequencing was applied to naive, central memory and regulatory T cell samples, giving an average of approximately 3.8 million total reads per sample. Sorted cells were lysed in RLT buffer and RNA was extracted with DNase-treated RNeasy Micro or Mini kits, depending on cell number. Each cell subset was processed on its own to prevent cross-contamination, while patient and healthy donor samples were processed together. The immunoSEQ multiplex PCR was used to amplify TCRB sequences from cDNA, yielding 87-bp fragments that span the CDR3 region. The amplicons were sequenced using the Illumina HiSeq platform. Per the original workflow: Synthetic template baselines were used to correct PCR bias computationally, reads within Hamming distance 2 were collapsed, and singletons that could not be merged were discarded. Reads were aligned against IMGT so that V, D and J genes, CDR3 length and insertions or deletions at six rearrangement sites could be assigned. Within each subset, clonotype counts were normalized to the number of sorted cells before true diversity and Gini coefficients were calculated with the tcR R package. The overlap coefficient, calculated on TCRB nucleotide sequences, was used to quantify repertoire sharing. Out-of-frame TCRB sequences from naive cells were analyzed to stand in for the pre-selection repertoire. As stored in TCRdb, this immuneACCESS dataset retains in-frame rearrangements with V and J assigned. A fraction of the clones does not appear; measured against another copy, unresolved V genes explain less than half of the discrepancy, and the remainder lacks a known reason. The V and J calls and clone size were taken over from that table, and D and trimming were inferred from the DNA. Recorded for this sample are more than 550,000 clones; over 12% of them occurred a single time. Roughly 0.04% of the sample belongs to the ten largest clones.

The specimen sequenced was naive CD4+ T cells from blood. Taken with the paper, the label for cell subset or site translates to: true naive CD4+ T cells. The receptor was isolated from a man between 18 and 35 years old with type 1 diabetes.

The DNA sequence is given as TGTGCCAGCTCACCACCGGTCGTACTAAAGGGGAGGAGCCCTGGGGCCAACGTCCTGACTTTC. Its protein is CASSPPVVLKGRSPGANVLTF. This receptor chain uses TRBV18 and TRBJ2-6; TRBD2 is a weak D gene call, 6 bases matching. The V end loses 0 bases and the J end loses 2 bases, and a stretch of 23 bases separates them. Via the germline V gene, CDR1 is KGHSH and CDR2 LQKENI. The CDR3 contains 21 residues, cysteine and phenylalanine counted. The CDR3 DNA has 63 bases and is translated from base 1.